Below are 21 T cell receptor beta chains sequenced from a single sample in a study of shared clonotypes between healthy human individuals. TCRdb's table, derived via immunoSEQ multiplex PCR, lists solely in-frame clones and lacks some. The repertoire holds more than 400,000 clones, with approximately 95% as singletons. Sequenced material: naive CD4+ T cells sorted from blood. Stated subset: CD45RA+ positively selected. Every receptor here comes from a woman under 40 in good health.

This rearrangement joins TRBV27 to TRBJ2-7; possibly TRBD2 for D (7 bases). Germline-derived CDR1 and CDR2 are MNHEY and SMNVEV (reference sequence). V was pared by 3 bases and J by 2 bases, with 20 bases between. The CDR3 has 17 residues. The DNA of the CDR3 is TGTGCCAGCAGTTTGGGGGGACTACAGGGACCTCCCTACGAGCAGTACTTC. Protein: CASSLGGLQGPPYEQYF.

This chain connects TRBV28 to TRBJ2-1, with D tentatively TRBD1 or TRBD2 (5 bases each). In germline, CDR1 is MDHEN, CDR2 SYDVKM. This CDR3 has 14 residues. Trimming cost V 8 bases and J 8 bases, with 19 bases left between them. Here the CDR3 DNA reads TGTGCCAGCGGGAGCCCGGGGCGGGTCGATGAGCAGTTCTTC. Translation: CASGSPGRVDEQFF.

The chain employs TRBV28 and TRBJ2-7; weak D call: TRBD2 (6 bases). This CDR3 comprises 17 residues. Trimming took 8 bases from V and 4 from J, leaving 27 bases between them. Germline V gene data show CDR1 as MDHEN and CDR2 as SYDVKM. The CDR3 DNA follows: TGTGCCAGCGGGGAGGAAGCGTGGGGGAGAGGTGGATACGAGCAGTACTTC. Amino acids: CASGEEAWGRGGYEQYF.

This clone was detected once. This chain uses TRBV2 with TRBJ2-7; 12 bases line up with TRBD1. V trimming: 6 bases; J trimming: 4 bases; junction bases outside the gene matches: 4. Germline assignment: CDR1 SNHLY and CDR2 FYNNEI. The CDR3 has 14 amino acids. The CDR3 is CASRRGQGAYEQYF. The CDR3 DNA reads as TGTGCCAGCAGAAGGGGACAGGGGGCATACGAGCAGTACTTC. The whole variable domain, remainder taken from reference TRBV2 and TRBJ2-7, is EPEVTQTPSHQVTQMGQEVILRCVPISNHLYFYWYRQILGQKVEFLVSFYNNEISEKSEIFDDQFSVERPDGSNFTLKIRSTKLEDSAMYFCASRRGQGAYEQYFGPGTRLTVT.

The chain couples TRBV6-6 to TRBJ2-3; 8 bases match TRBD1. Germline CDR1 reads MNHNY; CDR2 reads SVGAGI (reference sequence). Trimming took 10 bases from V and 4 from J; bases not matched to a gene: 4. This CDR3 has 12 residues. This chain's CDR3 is CATQGASDTQYF. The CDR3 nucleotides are TGTGCCACTCAGGGGGCGTCAGATACGCAGTATTTT.

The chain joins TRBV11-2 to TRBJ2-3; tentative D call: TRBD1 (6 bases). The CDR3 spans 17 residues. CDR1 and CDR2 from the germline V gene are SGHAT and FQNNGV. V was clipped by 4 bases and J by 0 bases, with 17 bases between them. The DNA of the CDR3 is TGTGCCAGCAGCTCTATATTTGGACAGTCAAGCACAGATACGCAGTATTTT. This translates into CASSSIFGQSSTDTQYF.

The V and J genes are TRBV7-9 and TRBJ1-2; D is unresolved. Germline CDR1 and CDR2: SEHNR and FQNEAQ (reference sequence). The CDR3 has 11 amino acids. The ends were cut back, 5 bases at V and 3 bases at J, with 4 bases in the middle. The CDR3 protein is CASSEDYGYTF. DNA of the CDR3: TGTGCCAGCAGCGAGGACTATGGCTACACCTTC. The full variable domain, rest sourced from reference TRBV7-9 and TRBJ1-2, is DTGVSQNPRHKITKRGQNVTFRCDPISEHNRLYWYRQTLGQGPEFLTYFQNEAQLEKSRLLSDRFSAERPKGSFSTLEIQRTEQGDSAMYLCASSEDYGYTFGSGTRLTVV.

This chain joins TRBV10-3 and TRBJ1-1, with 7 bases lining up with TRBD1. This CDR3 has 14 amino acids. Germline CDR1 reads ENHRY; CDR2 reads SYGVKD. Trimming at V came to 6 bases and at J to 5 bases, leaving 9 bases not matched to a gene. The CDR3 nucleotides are TGTGCCATCAGACTCCAGGGGGTTGATACTGAAGCTTTCTTT. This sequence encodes CAIRLQGVDTEAFF.

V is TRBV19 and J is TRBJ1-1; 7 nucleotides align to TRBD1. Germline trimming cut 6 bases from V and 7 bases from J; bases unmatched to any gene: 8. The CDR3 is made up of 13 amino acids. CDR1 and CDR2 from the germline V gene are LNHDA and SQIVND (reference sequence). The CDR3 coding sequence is TGTGCCAGTAGATTTAGACAGGGTAGTGAAGCTTTCTTT. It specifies CASRFRQGSEAFF.

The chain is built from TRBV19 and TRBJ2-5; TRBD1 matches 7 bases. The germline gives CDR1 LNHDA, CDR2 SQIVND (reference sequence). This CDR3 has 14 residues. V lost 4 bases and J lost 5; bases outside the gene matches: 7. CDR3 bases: TGTGCCAGTAGTACAACGGCAGGGGGTGAGACCCAGTACTTC. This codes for CASSTTAGGETQYF.

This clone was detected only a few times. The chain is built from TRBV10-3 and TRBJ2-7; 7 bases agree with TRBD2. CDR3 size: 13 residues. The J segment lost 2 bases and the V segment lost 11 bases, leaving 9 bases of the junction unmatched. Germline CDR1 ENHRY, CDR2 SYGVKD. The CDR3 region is CAASGRDPYEQYF. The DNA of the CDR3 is TGTGCCGCCTCGGGGAGGGATCCCTACGAGCAGTACTTC.

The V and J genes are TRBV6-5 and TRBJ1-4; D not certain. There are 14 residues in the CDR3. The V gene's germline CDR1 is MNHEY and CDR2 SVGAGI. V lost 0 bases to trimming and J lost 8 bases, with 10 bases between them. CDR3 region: CASSYSRAEEKLFF. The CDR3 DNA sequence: TGTGCCAGCAGTTACTCGAGGGCGGAAGAAAAACTGTTTTTT.

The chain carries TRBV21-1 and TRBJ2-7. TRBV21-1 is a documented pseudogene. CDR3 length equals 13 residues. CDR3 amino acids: CASSISRAREQYF. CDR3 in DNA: TGTGCCAGCAGCATAAGCCGGGCGCGGGAGCAGTACTTC.

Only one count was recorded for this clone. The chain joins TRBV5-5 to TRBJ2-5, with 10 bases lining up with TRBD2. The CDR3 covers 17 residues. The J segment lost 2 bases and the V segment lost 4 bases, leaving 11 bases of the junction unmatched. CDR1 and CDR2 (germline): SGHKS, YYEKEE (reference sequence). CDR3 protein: CASSLLRVAGGQETQYF. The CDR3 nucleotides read TGTGCCAGCAGCCTTTTAAGGGTAGCGGGAGGACAAGAGACCCAGTACTTC.

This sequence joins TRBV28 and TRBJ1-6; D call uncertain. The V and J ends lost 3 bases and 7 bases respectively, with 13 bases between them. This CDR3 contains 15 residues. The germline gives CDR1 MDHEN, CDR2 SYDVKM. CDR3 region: CASSFSWGSNSPLHF. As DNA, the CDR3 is TGTGCCAGCAGTTTCTCCTGGGGAAGCAATTCACCCCTCCACTTT.

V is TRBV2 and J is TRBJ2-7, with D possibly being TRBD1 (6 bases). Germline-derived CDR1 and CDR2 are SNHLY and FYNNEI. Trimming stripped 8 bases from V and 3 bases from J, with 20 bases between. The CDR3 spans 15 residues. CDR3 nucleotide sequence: TGTGCCAGCTCAATCCGGGACACCGCGGGCTACGAGCAGTACTTC. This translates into CASSIRDTAGYEQYF.

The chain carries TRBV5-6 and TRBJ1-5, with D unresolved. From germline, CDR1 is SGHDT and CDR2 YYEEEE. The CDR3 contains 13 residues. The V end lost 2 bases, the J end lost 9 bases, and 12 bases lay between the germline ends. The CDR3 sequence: CASSLDTMGPQHF. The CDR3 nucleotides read TGTGCCAGCAGCTTAGACACCATGGGGCCCCAGCATTTT.

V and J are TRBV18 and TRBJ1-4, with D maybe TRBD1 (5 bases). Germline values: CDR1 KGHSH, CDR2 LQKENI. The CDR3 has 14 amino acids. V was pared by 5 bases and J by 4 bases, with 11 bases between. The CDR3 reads CASSVRDGNEKLFF. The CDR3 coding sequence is TGTGCCAGCTCAGTCCGGGACGGTAATGAAAAACTGTTTTTT.

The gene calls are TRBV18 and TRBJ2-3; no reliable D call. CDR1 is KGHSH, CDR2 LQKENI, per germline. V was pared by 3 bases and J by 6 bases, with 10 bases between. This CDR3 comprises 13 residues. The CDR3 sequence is CASSPTASDTQYF. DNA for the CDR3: TGTGCCAGCTCACCTACCGCCTCCGATACGCAGTATTTT. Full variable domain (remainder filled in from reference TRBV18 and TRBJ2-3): NAGVMQNPRHLVRRRGQEARLRCSPMKGHSHVYWYRQLPEEGLKFMVYLQKENIIDESGMPKERFSAEFPKEGPSILRIQQVVRGDSAAYFCASSPTASDTQYFGPGTRLTVL.

CDR3 bases: TGTGCCAGCAGCTTAAACCTGAGGAGCTCTGGAAACACCATATATTTT. Protein: CASSLNLRSSGNTIYF. The chain recombines TRBV5-6 with TRBJ1-3; D remains unclear. CDR1 and CDR2 (germline): SGHDT, YYEEEE. CDR3 size: 16 residues. V was trimmed by 2 bases and J by 0 bases, leaving 12 bases between them.

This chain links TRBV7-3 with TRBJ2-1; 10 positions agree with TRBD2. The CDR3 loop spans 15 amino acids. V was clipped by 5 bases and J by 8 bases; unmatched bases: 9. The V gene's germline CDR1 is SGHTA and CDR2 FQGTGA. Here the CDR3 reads CASSRRAGGPDEQFF. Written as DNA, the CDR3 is TGTGCCAGCAGCAGGAGAGCGGGAGGGCCCGATGAGCAGTTCTTC. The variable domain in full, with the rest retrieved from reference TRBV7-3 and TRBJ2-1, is GAGVSQTPSNKVTEKGKYVELRCDPISGHTALYWYRQSLGQGPEFLIYFQGTGAADDSGLPNDRFFAVRPEGSVSTLKIQRTERGDSAVYLCASSRRAGGPDEQFFGPGTRLTVL.